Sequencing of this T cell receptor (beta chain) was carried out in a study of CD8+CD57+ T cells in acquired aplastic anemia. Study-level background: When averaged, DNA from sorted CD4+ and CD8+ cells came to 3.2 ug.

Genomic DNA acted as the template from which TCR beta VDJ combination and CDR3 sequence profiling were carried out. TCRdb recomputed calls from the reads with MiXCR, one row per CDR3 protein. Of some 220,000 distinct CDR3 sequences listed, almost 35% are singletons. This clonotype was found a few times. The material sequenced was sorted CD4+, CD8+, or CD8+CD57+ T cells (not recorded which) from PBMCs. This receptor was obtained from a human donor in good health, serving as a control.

Here the CDR3 DNA reads TGTGCCAGCAGGCGGGACAGGGTAGGGGAAGAGACCCAGTACTTC. Amino acids: CASRRDRVGEETQYF. The rearrangement links TRBV12-3 or TRBV12-4 to TRBJ2-5; 9 bases agree with TRBD1. The CDR3 is made up of 15 amino acids. Germline trimming cut 6 bases from V and 3 bases from J; bases unmatched to any gene: 8.